The 32 T cell receptor beta chains presented below share a single source sample, sequenced in a study of cytomegalovirus exposure and HLA in healthy donors. A multiplex PCR was run with 60 Vbeta primers and 13 Jbeta primers. Data came from immunoSEQ multiplex PCR; TCRdb stores just in-frame clones and leaves some out. Of about 150,000 clones in the sample, over 80% were seen once. Input material: PBMCs. The receptors shown here come from a male donor in good health and CMV-seronegative.

This rearrangement joins TRBV19 to TRBJ1-5; no reliable D call. Trimming stripped 6 bases from V and 3 bases from J, with 3 bases between. CDR3 length: 11 residues. CDR1 is LNHDA, CDR2 SQIVND, per germline (reference sequence). The DNA for the CDR3 is TGTGCCAGTAGCTCCAATCAGCCCCAGCATTTT. Translation gives CASSSNQPQHF.

The CDR3 nucleotides read TGCGCCAGCAGCCCTGGCGTTGGACTAGCGTACTACAATGAGCAGTTCTTC. Its translation is CASSPGVGLAYYNEQFF. The chain has TRBV5-1 and TRBJ2-1; 9 nucleotides match TRBD2. The CDR3 is made up of 17 amino acids. Trimming cost V 4 bases and J 3 bases; bases outside gene matches: 11. The germline CDR1 and CDR2 sequences are SGHRS and YFSETQ.

This clone has only a few counts. The rearrangement links TRBV19 to TRBJ1-5; TRBD1 matches 8 bases. CDR1 is LNHDA, CDR2 SQIVND, per germline (reference sequence). There are 14 residues in the CDR3. Germline trimming cut 5 bases from V and 3 bases from J; bases unmatched to any gene: 3. CDR3 bases: TGTGCCAGTAGTGACAGGGGTTTCAATCAGCCCCAGCATTTT. Residues: CASSDRGFNQPQHF. The whole variable domain, filled in from reference TRBV19 and TRBJ1-5, reads DGGITQSPKYLFRKEGQNVTLSCEQNLNHDAMYWYRQDPGQGLRLIYYSQIVNDFQKGDIAEGYSVSREKKESFPLTVTSAQKNPTAFYLCASSDRGFNQPQHFGDGTRLSIL.

The V gene is TRBV10-2, the J gene TRBJ2-2; TRBD2 agrees at 8 bases. The J segment lost 2 bases and the V segment lost 6 bases, leaving 8 bases of the junction unmatched. There are 16 residues in the CDR3. Looked up from germline, CDR1 is WSHSY and CDR2 is SAAADI. The DNA of the CDR3 is TGCGCCAGCAGCCTCCGGGGGGGAAGTAACACCGGGGAGCTGTTTTTT. Amino acids: CASSLRGGSNTGELFF.

The gene calls are TRBV6-6 and TRBJ1-5, with 7 bases aligning to TRBD1. The ends lost 6 bases at V and 3 bases at J; junction bases unmatched: 5. There are 14 residues in the CDR3. Germline V gene data show CDR1 as MNHNY and CDR2 as SVGAGI (reference sequence). The CDR3 loop is CASSDRVTNQPQHF. CDR3 coding DNA: TGTGCCAGCAGCGACAGGGTAACCAATCAGCCCCAGCATTTT.

This clone was counted only a few times. V usage is TRBV25-1 and J usage is TRBJ1-1, with 7 bases that match TRBD1. The trim removed 5 bases at V and 5 bases at J, leaving 14 bases unmatched. This CDR3 spans 16 amino acids. Germline V gene data show CDR1 as MGHDK and CDR2 as SYGVNS. CDR3 in amino acids: CASSTLQGRRGTEAFF. DNA of the CDR3: TGTGCCAGCAGTACTCTACAGGGGAGAAGAGGGACTGAAGCTTTCTTT.

This clone was observed a single time. At one end the junction does not follow the germline gene, possibly because of a read error. V and J are TRBV5-1 and TRBJ2-5, with 8 bases identical to TRBD2. The germline CDR1 and CDR2 sequences are SGHRS and YFSETQ. There are 15 residues in the CDR3. The chain's CDR3 is CASSLGRGGQGTQYF. CDR3 nucleotide sequence: TGCGCCAGCAGCTTGGGCCGGGGGGGACAAGGGACCCAGTACTTC.

This rearrangement joins TRBV2 to TRBJ2-1; TRBD2 is a possible D gene (6 bases). V was pared by 5 bases and J by 6 bases, with 11 bases between. The length of the CDR3 is 13 residues. Germline CDR1 reads SNHLY; CDR2 reads FYNNEI. The CDR3 protein is CASSPEGLNEQFF. The DNA of the CDR3 is TGTGCCAGCAGTCCGGAGGGACTCAATGAGCAGTTCTTC.

This CDR3 reads CASSGPGQLNTEAFF. The CDR3 bases are TGTGCCAGCAGCGGCCCGGGACAGCTGAACACTGAAGCTTTCTTT. This chain links TRBV13 with TRBJ1-1; 7 nucleotides agree with TRBD1. Germline lookup yields CDR1 PRHDT and CDR2 FYEKMQ (reference sequence). Germline trimming cut 5 bases from V and 0 bases from J; bases unmatched to any gene: 6. This CDR3 contains 15 residues.

The V call is TRBV28, the J call TRBJ1-5, with unresolved D. Per germline, CDR1 MDHEN and CDR2 SYDVKM. V lost 1 base to trimming and J lost 4 bases, with 11 bases between them. This CDR3 comprises 15 residues. The CDR3 DNA is TGTGCCAGCAGTTTATCTCTATTTTGGAATCAGCCCCAGCATTTT. This translates into CASSLSLFWNQPQHF.

The chain employs TRBV10-3 and TRBJ2-1, with 7 positions matching TRBD2. V dropped 0 bases and J dropped 4; count of bases not matched to a gene: 6. This CDR3 spans 16 amino acids. Germline V CDR1 and CDR2: ENHRY, SYGVKD. The CDR3 region is CAISESWREMYNEQFF. The CDR3 DNA reads TGTGCCATCAGTGAGTCGTGGCGGGAGATGTACAATGAGCAGTTCTTC.

This clone occurred a few times. The chain recombines TRBV13 with TRBJ2-7; 7 bases match TRBD1. The CDR3 has 15 residues. V shed 4 bases and J 6 bases; nucleotides not matched to a gene: 12. Germline lookup yields CDR1 PRHDT and CDR2 FYEKMQ (reference sequence). DNA of the CDR3: TGTGCCAGCAGCTACGCCACAGGGACAGTTTTCGAGCAGTACTTC. Translation: CASSYATGTVFEQYF.

V is TRBV5-1 and J is TRBJ1-1, with D possibly matching TRBD1 (6 bases). In germline, CDR1 is SGHRS, CDR2 YFSETQ. V lost 3 bases and J 0 bases, leaving 21 bases between the germline ends. The CDR3 runs to 18 residues. The CDR3 DNA is TGCGCCAGCAGCTCATACAAGGGGGTCCGTTCCTTGAACACTGAAGCTTTCTTT. Its translation: CASSSYKGVRSLNTEAFF. Together with reference TRBV5-1 and TRBJ1-1, the CDR3 gives the full variable domain: KAGVTQTPRYLIKTRGQQVTLSCSPISGHRSVSWYQQTPGQGLQFLFEYFSETQRNKGNFPGRFSGRQFSNSRSEMNVSTLELGDSALYLCASSSYKGVRSLNTEAFFGQGTRLTVV.

The chain combines TRBV14 with TRBJ2-1, with 8 nucleotides matching TRBD2. Germline V CDR1 and CDR2: SGHDN, FVKESK. V lost 4 bases, J lost 1 base, and 6 bases stayed unmatched. This CDR3 is 16 amino acids long. The chain's CDR3 is CASSLSGGGSYNEQFF. DNA for the CDR3: TGTGCCAGCAGCCTAAGCGGGGGAGGTTCCTACAATGAGCAGTTCTTC.

The chain couples TRBV18 to TRBJ1-2, with 8 bases that match TRBD1. This CDR3 spans 16 amino acids. The trim removed 1 base at V and 4 bases at J, leaving 8 bases unmatched. Germline V lookup: CDR1 KGHSH, CDR2 LQKENI. CDR3 amino acids: CASSPLLGQGAYGYTF. CDR3 coding DNA: TGTGCCAGCTCACCACTTTTAGGACAGGGTGCCTATGGCTACACCTTC. The whole variable domain, remainder taken from reference TRBV18 and TRBJ1-2, is NAGVMQNPRHLVRRRGQEARLRCSPMKGHSHVYWYRQLPEEGLKFMVYLQKENIIDESGMPKERFSAEFPKEGPSILRIQQVVRGDSAAYFCASSPLLGQGAYGYTFGSGTRLTVV.

The chain recombines TRBV11-3 with TRBJ2-3, with TRBD2 identical over 10 bases. The germline V gene encodes CDR1 SGHNT and CDR2 YENEEA. The CDR3 totals 16 residues. The trim removed 3 bases at V and 6 bases at J, leaving 9 bases unmatched. CDR3 DNA sequence: TGTGCCAGCAGCTTCCGGACTAGCGGCGCTGCCGATACGCAGTATTTT. As protein: CASSFRTSGAADTQYF.

This clone has just one count. The V gene is TRBV6-1, the J gene TRBJ2-4; D is perhaps TRBD2 (5 bases). The V and J ends lost 2 bases and 3 bases respectively, with 11 bases between them. The CDR3 has 15 residues. Germline V gene data show CDR1 as MNHNS and CDR2 as SASEGT. The CDR3 reads CASSEWPGSKNIQYF. CDR3 coding DNA: TGTGCCAGCAGTGAATGGCCGGGGAGCAAAAACATTCAGTACTTC.

V gene TRBV20-1 combines with J gene TRBJ1-2; TRBD1 aligns across 8 bases. The CDR3 runs to 11 residues. Germline trimming cut 6 bases from V and 8 bases from J; bases unmatched to any gene: 5. Germline V gives CDR1 DFQATT, CDR2 SNEGSKA (reference sequence). The DNA for the CDR3 is TGCAGTGCCTCAGGGGGCTCCGGCTACACCTTC. It is translated as CSASGGSGYTF.

J is TRBJ1-4 and V is TRBV7-2; D unresolved. The length of the CDR3 is 14 residues. Trimming removed 1 base from V and 7 bases from J, with 10 bases in between. Per the germline V gene, CDR1 is SGHTA and CDR2 is FQGNSA. The CDR3 loop reads CASSLDTRTEKLFF. The CDR3 DNA is TGTGCCAGCAGCTTAGATACGAGAACTGAAAAACTGTTTTTT.

For the CDR3, the DNA is TGTGCCAGCAGTACGGGGGTGATGACTGAAGCTTTCTTT. Amino acid sequence: CASSTGVMTEAFF. V gene TRBV28 combines with J gene TRBJ1-1; TRBD1 might be the D (5 bases). The CDR3 consists of 13 residues. Germline values: CDR1 MDHEN, CDR2 SYDVKM. V lost 5 bases and J lost 5, with 12 bases in between.

This chain links TRBV4-2 with TRBJ2-7, with 8 bases identical to TRBD1. V dropped 4 bases and J dropped 3; count of bases not matched to a gene: 8. The CDR3 has 15 amino acids. Germline V lookup: CDR1 LGHNA, CDR2 YNFKEQ. The CDR3 spells CASSPQTGAFYEQYF. For the CDR3, the DNA is TGTGCCAGCAGCCCCCAGACAGGGGCGTTCTACGAGCAGTACTTC.

V usage is TRBV7-9 and J usage is TRBJ1-5; 10 nucleotides line up with TRBD1. Per germline, CDR1 SEHNR and CDR2 FQNEAQ (reference sequence). This CDR3 has 14 amino acids. V dropped 5 bases and J dropped 6; count of bases not matched to a gene: 4. The CDR3, as DNA: TGTGCCAGCAGCCGGACAGGGGGGGGTCAGCCCCAGCATTTT. As protein: CASSRTGGGQPQHF.

The chain recombines TRBV5-1 with TRBJ2-1; 12 bases are shared with TRBD2. Germline CDR1 and CDR2: SGHRS and YFSETQ. The CDR3 consists of 19 residues. J was trimmed by 0 bases and V by 5 bases; bases with no gene match: 12. The CDR3 loop reads CASSLPGTSGWSSYNEQFF. For the CDR3, the DNA is TGCGCCAGCAGTTTGCCGGGGACTAGCGGGTGGAGCTCCTACAATGAGCAGTTCTTC.

This rearrangement joins TRBV7-6 to TRBJ2-7, with TRBD1 as a possible D gene (7 bases). CDR3 length: 15 amino acids. Trimming cost V 5 bases and J 0 bases, with 14 bases left between them. Germline CDR1 and CDR2: SGHVS and FNYEAQ. The CDR3 protein is CASSPGQRASYEQYF. The DNA for the CDR3 is TGTGCCAGCAGCCCGGGACAGCGGGCCTCCTACGAGCAGTACTTC.

The chain uses TRBV5-4 and TRBJ2-5; possible D gene TRBD1, 6 bases. The J call may be wrong; the DNA end is better matched by TRBJ2-7. This CDR3 contains 14 residues. Germline V gene data show CDR1 as SGHNT and CDR2 as YYREEE (reference sequence). Here the CDR3 reads CASSPGTKSYEQYF. CDR3 coding DNA: TGTGCCAGCAGCCCCGGGACAAAGTCCTACGAGCAGTACTTC.

This clone was counted only a few times. The chain uses TRBV4-3 and TRBJ1-5; D uncertain. Trimming left V 0 bases short and J 4 bases short, with 10 bases between. The CDR3 has 15 residues. Germline V gene sequence: CDR1 LGHNA, CDR2 YSLEER. DNA of the CDR3: TGCGCCAGCAGCCAAGATTTTGGCAGGAATCAGCCCCAGCATTTT. Its translation: CASSQDFGRNQPQHF.

V and J are TRBV7-6 and TRBJ1-1; D perhaps matches TRBD1 (6 bases). V lost 6 bases to trimming and J lost 5 bases, with 16 bases between them. This CDR3 has 14 residues. Germline CDR1 SGHVS, CDR2 FNYEAQ. The CDR3 DNA follows: TGTGCCAGCAGTGGGGGCGAGGGCCGGACTGAAGCTTTCTTT. It is translated as CASSGGEGRTEAFF. The full variable domain, completed using reference TRBV7-6 and TRBJ1-1, is GAGVSQSPRYKVTKRGQDVALRCDPISGHVSLYWYRQALGQGPEFLTYFNYEAQQDKSGLPNDRFSAERPEGSISTLTIQRTEQRDSAMYRCASSGGEGRTEAFFGQGTRLTVV.

This clone was seen a few times. The gene calls are TRBV11-2 and TRBJ1-2; D gene ambiguous. The CDR3 runs 15 residues. Germline V lookup: CDR1 SGHAT, CDR2 FQNNGV. Trimming took off 6 bases at V and 4 bases at J, with 18 bases between the two ends. CDR3 bases: TGTGCCAGCAGAGTAGCGGCAGGACGGATCTATGGCTACACCTTC. Translation gives CASRVAAGRIYGYTF.

The chain is built from TRBV27 and TRBJ2-7; D gene unclear. Trimming stripped 2 bases from V and 1 base from J, with 9 bases between. The CDR3 extends over 14 amino acids. CDR1 and CDR2 (germline): MNHEY, SMNVEV (reference sequence). The CDR3 nucleotides are TGTGCCAGCAGTTTAGGCGCAGGTTCCTACGAGCAGTACTTC. Translating it yields CASSLGAGSYEQYF.

The genes are TRBV6-4 and TRBJ2-1, with 7 bases fitting TRBD2. This CDR3 comprises 14 residues. V lost 6 bases and J lost 4; bases outside the gene matches: 6. Germline lookup yields CDR1 MRHNA and CDR2 SNTAGT. The CDR3 protein is CASSASGEYNEQFF. CDR3 sequence (DNA): TGTGCCAGCAGCGCCAGCGGGGAGTACAATGAGCAGTTCTTC.

This clone was seen a single time. V is TRBV29-1 and J is TRBJ1-2; 9 nucleotides line up with TRBD1. The junction had 7 bases not matched to a gene; V was cut back by 1 base and J by 4 bases. Germline V gives CDR1 SQVTM, CDR2 ANQGSEA. The CDR3 extends over 15 amino acids. This CDR3 is CSVEVGTGGFYGYTF. The CDR3 DNA is TGCAGCGTTGAAGTGGGTACAGGGGGCTTCTATGGCTACACCTTC.

This chain connects TRBV6-5 to TRBJ2-3; D is unresolved. V gave up 2 bases and J gave up 3 bases, with 12 bases separating them. The CDR3 consists of 15 residues. Germline V CDR1 and CDR2: MNHEY, SVGAGI. CDR3 DNA: TGTGCCAGCAGTTACATGTGGTCGCGGACAGATACGCAGTATTTT. This encodes CASSYMWSRTDTQYF.